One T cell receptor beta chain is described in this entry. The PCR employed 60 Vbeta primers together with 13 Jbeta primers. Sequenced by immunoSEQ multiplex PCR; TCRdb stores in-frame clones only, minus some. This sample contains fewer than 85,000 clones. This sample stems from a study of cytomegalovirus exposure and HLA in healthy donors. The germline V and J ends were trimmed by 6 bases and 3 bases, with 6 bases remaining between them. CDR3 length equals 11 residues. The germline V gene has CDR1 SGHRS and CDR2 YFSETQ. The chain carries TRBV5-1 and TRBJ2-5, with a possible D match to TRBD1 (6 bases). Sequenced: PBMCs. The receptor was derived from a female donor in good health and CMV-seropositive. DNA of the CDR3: TGCGCCAGCAAGGGGGAAGAGACCCAGTACTTC. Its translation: CASKGEETQYF.